This TCR beta chain originates from a study of blood T cell repertoires in COVID-19. Study overall: Donors in the United States, Italy and Spain gave samples during acute or convalescent COVID-19. PBMCs, B-cell-depleted T cells, or T cells provided the cDNA or gDNA that made up the material.

Profiling relied on immunoSEQ multiplex PCR, and the TCRdb table lists in-frame clones only, not all of them. The table lists hundreds of thousands of clones, 65% to 90% of them singletons. J gave up 0 bases and V 4 bases, and 3 bases lay outside the gene matches. Germline lookup yields CDR1 SGHTA and CDR2 FQGTGA. This CDR3 is built from 16 residues. Sample: peripheral blood. The rearrangement uses TRBV7-3 and TRBJ2-2; 9 bases map to TRBD1. This receptor was obtained from a man aged 50 or older with active or convalescent COVID-19. The CDR3 loop reads CASSSTGGANTGELFF. The CDR3 DNA sequence: TGTGCCAGCAGCTCAACAGGGGGCGCGAACACCGGGGAGCTGTTTTTT. Together with reference TRBV7-3 and TRBJ2-2, the CDR3 gives the full variable domain: GAGVSQTPSNKVTEKGKYVELRCDPISGHTALYWYRQSLGQGPEFLIYFQGTGAADDSGLPNDRFFAVRPEGSVSTLKIQRTERGDSAVYLCASSSTGGANTGELFFGEGSRLTVL.